The table lists the clone carrying this T cell receptor beta chain with a count of one. Its antigen is unknown. A clone one base away is much larger, so this may be a read error. Bulk tissue was left unsorted, and RNA and DNA were co-extracted from 20-30 mg of it. The proportion of viable tumor cells exceeded 75% in every tumor sample. The CDR3 consists of 14 residues. With roughly 0.5 ug total RNA as template and a constant-region primer, TCR beta cDNA was made. Slightly modified ARM-PCR with three nested multiplex PCR rounds yielded TCR beta libraries. For approximately 11 cycles apiece, the opening two PCR rounds ran with TRBV1-TRBV30 forward primers and a C-beta reverse primer. TCRdb reanalysed the multiplex PCR reads using MiXCR and keeps one entry per CDR3 protein. In the table there are roughly 50,000 distinct CDR3 sequences, 70% to 85% of which are singletons. The data stem from a study of tumor-infiltrating lymphocytes in primary liver carcinoma. Study details: Samples gave roughly 3.65 to 7.13 million productive TCRbeta reads, similar across tissue types. General study results and limits: Between tumor regions, pairs overlapped more than tumor-adjacent and tumor-blood pairs did.

The receptor's source is a man in his forties or fifties with primary liver carcinoma and hepatitis B virus infection. V and J are TRBV21-1 and TRBJ2-2; the DNA was not compared with TRBD1, the D call given in the table. TRBV21-1 is listed as a pseudogene. The specimen sequenced was liver tumor tissue from sampling region 2. Regarding subset: tumor region T2, inferior pole. CDR3 residues: CASRPGGVPGGLFF. The CDR3 nucleotides read TGTGCCAGCAGACCAGGGGGTGTGCCCGGGGGGCTGTTTTTT.